The sequence of this T cell receptor beta chain was determined in a study of blood T cell repertoires in COVID-19. In the original workflow: From reference gene primer amplification, estimates of nucleated cell counts were derived. Libraries were prepared by immunoSEQ multiplex PCR; TCRdb keeps only in-frame clonotypes and omits some of them. V and J calls plus clone size are reproduced from that table; the DNA served to infer D and trimming. This sample has roughly 400,000 clones; over 75% occur once, and the top ten carry approximately 2.4%. Patients from Seattle were sampled longitudinally, starting during active infection. The V gene end was trimmed by 4 bases and the J gene end by 5 bases; junction bases not matched to a gene: 9. The CDR3 is 15 residues long. Per germline, CDR1 SGHNT and CDR2 YYREEE (reference sequence).

The V call is TRBV5-4, the J call TRBJ2-1, with 7 bases that match TRBD2. The specimen sequenced was peripheral blood. This TCR came from a woman aged 55 to 70 with COVID-19, enrolled during active disease. CDR3 DNA: TGTGCCAGCAGCCCTGGGGGGGGGTTAAACAATGAGCAGTTCTTC. This translates into CASSPGGGLNNEQFF. Full variable domain (outside the CDR3, taken from reference TRBV5-4 and TRBJ2-1): ETGVTQSPTHLIKTRGQQVTLRCSSQSGHNTVSWYQQALGQGPQFIFQYYREEENGRGNFPPRFSGLQFPNYSSELNVNALELDDSALYLCASSPGGGLNNEQFFGPGTRLTVL.